A selection of T cell receptor beta chains follows, all from one sample in a study of human T cells and chemical hapten exposure. TCRdb fed the RACE reads into MiXCR, producing one record per CDR3 protein. This sample carries a few hundred thousand distinct CDR3 sequences, roughly 6% of them seen once, and the ten largest clones take around 8%. Sequenced here: whole blood, sampled in connection with sensitization to the hapten diphenylcyclopropenone (DPC). Receptors originate from a woman under 30 with alopecia areata. Some clones in this sample may be carry-over from other donors' samples. Each CDR3 is given with its conserved first and last residue. D genes are given only for firm matches. Not every row has a clone size; where given, it reads once, few, many or a size class.

many | NA | TRBJ2-7 | 13 | TRBV3-1 | TGTGCCAGCAGCCCTGTGGGGACCTACGAGCAGTACTTC | CASSPVGTYEQYF
few | TRBD2 | TRBJ2-1 | 17 | TRBV4-3 | TGCGCCAGCAGCCAAGTCTCCGGGGGGAGCTCCTACAATGAGCAGTTCTTC | CASSQVSGGSSYNEQFF
few | NA | TRBJ2-3 | 13 | TRBV10-3 | TGTGCCATCAGTGAGGGCGGTACAGATACGCAGTATTTT | CAISEGGTDTQYF
many | NA | TRBJ2-6 | 17 | TRBV20-1 | TGCAGTGCTAGGACACAGGGGGGGACCCCTGGGGCCAACGTCCTGACTTTC | CSARTQGGTPGANVLTF
few | TRBD1 | TRBJ2-4 | 14 | TRBV6-1 | TGTGCCAGCAGGAGCGCAGGGGGTGCGATTGGTCAGTACTTC | CASRSAGGAIGQYF
few | NA | TRBJ1-1 | 12 | TRBV7-9 | TGTGCCAGCAGCTTAGGAAAAGCTGAAGCTTTCTTT | CASSLGKAEAFF
NA | NA | TRBJ2-7 | 13 | TRBV11-3 | TGTGCCAGCAGCCCGGGGCACCGCTACGAGCAGTACTTC | CASSPGHRYEQYF
many | NA | TRBJ2-7 | 16 | TRBV6-5 | TGTGCCAGCAGCCCGTGGCCCGGGACTGGAAACTACGAGCAGTACTTC | CASSPWPGTGNYEQYF
NA | NA | TRBJ2-1 | 14 | TRBV10-3 | TGTGCCATCAGTGAGACAGGGCCCTACAATGAGCAGTTCTTC | CAISETGPYNEQFF
many | NA | TRBJ2-5 | 13 | TRBV29-1 | TGCAGCGTTGAAGGCAGGGGGGAAGAGACCCAGTACTTC | CSVEGRGEETQYF
few | NA | TRBJ1-5 | 13 | TRBV20-1 | TGCAGTGCTCTCGACACTAGCAATCAGCCCCAGCATTTT | CSALDTSNQPQHF
few | TRBD2 | TRBJ2-1 | 13 | TRBV12-3/TRBV12-4 | TGTGCCAGCAATCGGGGGGGTCACAATGAGCAGTTCTTC | CASNRGGHNEQFF
NA | TRBD1 | TRBJ2-7 | 14 | TRBV6-1 | TGTGCCAGCAGTGGGGTGGGACAGTCCTACGAGCAGTACTTC | CASSGVGQSYEQYF
many | NA | TRBJ1-1 | 13 | TRBV4-3 | TGCGCCAGCAGCCAAGAATCGATGGGTGAAGCTTTCTTT | CASSQESMGEAFF
many | TRBD2 | TRBJ2-2 | 17 | TRBV20-1 | TGCAGTGCTAGAGATCTCCGACTAGCGGTTAACACCGGGGAGCTGTTTTTT | CSARDLRLAVNTGELFF
NA | TRBD2 | TRBJ2-1 | 15 | TRBV7-2 | TGTGCCAGCAGAGTAGCGGGGAGCACCTACAATGAGCAGTTCTTC | CASRVAGSTYNEQFF
NA | NA | TRBJ1-2 | 14 | TRBV27 | TGTGCCAGCAGTTTATTGACACCGCGCTATGGCTCCACCTTC | CASSLLTPRYGSTF
NA | NA | TRBJ2-3 | 13 | TRBV7-9 | TGTGCCAGCAGCTTACACTCGGCAGATACGCAGTATTTT | CASSLHSADTQYF
NA | TRBD2 | TRBJ2-1 | 15 | TRBV7-8 | TGTGCCAGCAGCCCTGGGGCGGGGGACTACAATGAGCAGTTCTTC | CASSPGAGDYNEQFF
NA | NA | TRBJ1-6 | 13 | TRBV6-2/TRBV6-3 | TGTGCCAGCAGTTACTCAGGAGTTTCACCCCTCCACTTT | CASSYSGVSPLHF
many | TRBD2 | TRBJ2-1 | 15 | TRBV9 | TGTGCCAGCAGCGCGGGACTAGCGGGGGGCAATGAGCAGTTCTTC | CASSAGLAGGNEQFF
NA | TRBD2 | TRBJ2-5 | 13 | TRBV28 | TGTGCCAGCGCCCGGGACTATCAAGAGACCCAGTACTTC | CASARDYQETQYF
NA | NA | TRBJ2-1 | 14 | TRBV6-6 | TGTGCCAGCAGTCCGTCGGGGGGCCACAATGAGCAGTTCTTC | CASSPSGGHNEQFF
NA | TRBD1 | TRBJ2-3 | 13 | TRBV28 | TGTGCCAGCAGTTCGACAGGGGAAGATACGCAGTATTTT | CASSSTGEDTQYF
many | NA | TRBJ2-1 | 13 | TRBV7-3 | TGTGCCAGCAGCTTAACAGCCTACAATGAGCAGTTCTTC | CASSLTAYNEQFF
few | TRBD2 | TRBJ2-7 | 15 | TRBV12-3/TRBV12-4 | TGTGCCAGCACTCCGGGACTAGCGGGCAATTACGAGCAGTACTTC | CASTPGLAGNYEQYF
few | TRBD1 | TRBJ1-4 | 15 | TRBV18 | TGTGCCAGCTCACCAGCGGGGACAGCTAATGAAAAACTGTTTTTT | CASSPAGTANEKLFF
many | TRBD1 | TRBJ1-2 | 14 | TRBV7-9 | TGTGCCAGCAGTCACGGACAGGACGTCTATGGCTACACCTTC | CASSHGQDVYGYTF
NA | TRBD1 | TRBJ1-2 | 14 | TRBV7-9 | TGTGCCAGCAGTTGGGGACAGGCCCCTGGTGGCTACACCTTC | CASSWGQAPGGYTF
NA | NA | TRBJ2-5 | 13 | TRBV12-3/TRBV12-4 | TGTGCCAGCAGTATATCCGGGGGAGAGACCCAGTACTTC | CASSISGGETQYF
NA | NA | TRBJ2-3 | 13 | TRBV20-1 | TGCAGTGCCCGGGCGCCAGGGAGAGATACGCAGTATTTT | CSARAPGRDTQYF
many | NA | TRBJ1-2 | 13 | TRBV7-3 | TGTGCCAGCAGCTTTGACGGTAGCTATGGCTACACCTTC | CASSFDGSYGYTF
few | TRBD1 | TRBJ2-7 | 15 | TRBV20-1 | TGCAGTGCACATAAGGGGTGGGGGACAGCCTACGAGCAGTACTTC | CSAHKGWGTAYEQYF
many | TRBD2 | TRBJ2-3 | 16 | TRBV6-4 | TGTGCCAGCAGTGACTCGTCTAGCGGGGGGGCAGATACGCAGTATTTT | CASSDSSSGGADTQYF
NA | NA | TRBJ1-4 | 15 | TRBV20-1 | TGCAGTGCTAGCCTGATTGGACCATCTAATGAAAAACTGTTTTTT | CSASLIGPSNEKLFF
many | TRBD2 | TRBJ2-3 | 14 | TRBV11-1 | TGTGCCAGCAGCTTAAGGCTAGCGGCAGATACGCAGTATTTT | CASSLRLAADTQYF
many | NA | TRBJ2-3 | 10 | TRBV11-2 | TGTGCCAGCCGAACAGATACGCAGTATTTT | CASRTDTQYF
NA | TRBD1 | TRBJ2-3 | 15 | TRBV6-5 | TGTGCCAGCAGCCTGACAGGGTTGACGGCAGATACGCAGTATTTT | CASSLTGLTADTQYF
many | TRBD2 | TRBJ2-1 | 19 | TRBV6-1 | TGTGCCAGCAGTCCAGAAGTTACTAGCGTTACGATATCCTACAATGAGCAGTTCTTC | CASSPEVTSVTISYNEQFF
many | NA | TRBJ1-1 | 14 | TRBV7-9 | TGTGCCAGCAGCTTAGCGGGGGTGAACACTGAAGCTTTCTTT | CASSLAGVNTEAFF
few | TRBD1 | TRBJ2-3 | 15 | TRBV2 | TGTGCCAGCAGTACGACAGGGGCGTACACAGATACGCAGTATTTT | CASSTTGAYTDTQYF
NA | TRBD1 | TRBJ1-1 | 14 | TRBV10-3 | TGTGCCATCAGTGGGGACAGGGGAAAGGCTGAAGCTTTCTTT | CAISGDRGKAEAFF
many | TRBD2 | TRBJ2-3 | 16 | TRBV7-2 | TGTGCCAGCAGCTTTCGACTAGCGCAGAGCACAGATACGCAGTATTTT | CASSFRLAQSTDTQYF
many | NA | TRBJ1-1 | 13 | TRBV6-2/TRBV6-3 | TGTGCCAGCAGCCCGCCATATTACACTGAAGCTTTCTTT | CASSPPYYTEAFF
few | NA | TRBJ1-1 | 12 | TRBV29-1 | TGCAGCGTGGACAGTTTGAACACTGAAGCTTTCTTT | CSVDSLNTEAFF
few | NA | TRBJ2-1 | 11 | TRBV6-1 | TGTGCCAGCACTACTGTTGGAGAGCAGTTCTTC | CASTTVGEQFF
few | NA | TRBJ1-3 | 17 | TRBV9 | TGTGCCAGCAGCGTAGTAACAGGGCCATTTTCTGGAAACACCATATATTTT | CASSVVTGPFSGNTIYF
many | NA | TRBJ2-7 | 15 | TRBV4-3 | TGCGCCAGCAGCCGTAGTGACAAGAGCTCCTACGAGCAGTACTTC | CASSRSDKSSYEQYF
NA | NA | TRBJ2-5 | 14 | TRBV28 | TGTGCCAGCAGTACCCATAACCCTCAAGAGACCCAGTACTTC | CASSTHNPQETQYF
many | NA | TRBJ2-3 | 13 | TRBV27 | TGTGCCAGCAGCCCATCGACCACAGATACGCAGTATTTT | CASSPSTTDTQYF
NA | NA | TRBJ2-2 | 16 | TRBV28 | TGTGCCAGCAGTCCGACCTCCAAACTAAGGACCGGGGAGCTGTTTTTT | CASSPTSKLRTGELFF
few | NA | TRBJ2-2 | 15 | TRBV5-6 | TGTGCCAGCAGCTTGCTTTTGTCGAACACCGGGGAGCTGTTTTTT | CASSLLLSNTGELFF
few | NA | TRBJ2-3 | 13 | TRBV5-1 | TGCGCCAGCAGCTTGAGGGAAATAGATACGCAGTATTTT | CASSLREIDTQYF
NA | NA | TRBJ2-7 | 14 | TRBV18 | TGTGCCAGCTCACCCGGAGGCGTAGAGTACGAGCAGTACTTC | CASSPGGVEYEQYF
many | TRBD1 | TRBJ2-7 | 14 | TRBV3-1 | TGTGCCAGCAGCCAAGACACAGGGGGCGGCGAGCAGTACTTC | CASSQDTGGGEQYF
NA | NA | TRBJ1-2 | 14 | TRBV29-1 | TGCAGCGTTGAGGCCCCACAAAGCATCTATGGCTACACCTTC | CSVEAPQSIYGYTF
many | NA | TRBJ2-3 | 14 | TRBV20-1 | TGCAGTGCTAGCAACCCTAGCGGCACAGATACGCAGTATTTT | CSASNPSGTDTQYF
few | NA | TRBJ1-5 | 16 | TRBV3-1 | TGTGCCAGCAGCCAAGGTGGTTGGTCAGGGGATCAGCCCCAGCATTTT | CASSQGGWSGDQPQHF
NA | NA | TRBJ2-5 | 16 | TRBV12-3/TRBV12-4 | TGTGCCAGCAGTCCGGGGGGGACAGGCCCGATGTTGTCCCAGTACTTC | CASSPGGTGPMLSQYF